This TCR beta chain was sequenced during a study of T cell repertoires in cytomegalovirus infection. There are 15 residues in the CDR3. Per germline, CDR1 SEHNR and CDR2 FQNEAQ (reference sequence). V shed 10 bases, J shed 6 bases, and the junction held 16 bases outside the gene matches. This clonotype was counted ten times or more. TCRdb independently ran MiXCR on the reads; one entry per CDR3 protein. The sample has about 490,000 distinct CDR3 sequences, about 11% seen once; the top ten hold roughly 10%. The source is a human donor in good health (CMV status not recorded). Some clones in this sample may be carry-over from other donors' samples. Sequencing was performed on PBMCs. V is TRBV7-9 and J is TRBJ1-2; 8 nucleotides agree with TRBD1. CDR3 loop: CATRLGQGVSDGYTF. CDR3 bases: TGTGCCACCCGACTAGGACAGGGAGTCTCGGATGGCTACACCTTC.